This TCR beta chain was sequenced for a study of identifying expanded T cells in peripheral blood. V lost 5 bases and J lost 0; bases outside the gene matches: 14. The CDR3 consists of 18 residues. Germline V gene data show CDR1 as MDHEN and CDR2 as SYDVKM. Clones were read by immunoSEQ multiplex PCR, and TCRdb kept only the in-frame ones, dropping some. The data show around 91,000 clones, about 87% seen once. Source material: blood. This TCR derives from a person aged 18 to 75 in good health. The V call is TRBV28, the J call TRBJ2-3; 7 nucleotides agree with TRBD2. CDR3 loop: CASSPRDGSGRSTDTQYF. The CDR3 DNA reads TGTGCCAGCAGTCCCCGCGACGGTAGCGGGCGGAGCACAGATACGCAGTATTTT. Supplemented by reference TRBV28 and TRBJ2-3, the full variable domain reads DVKVTQSSRYLVKRTGEKVFLECVQDMDHENMFWYRQDPGLGLRLIYFSYDVKMKEKGDIPEGYSVSREKKERFSLILESASTNQTSMYLCASSPRDGSGRSTDTQYFGPGTRLTVL.